Given below is one TCR beta chain in context. Its antigen is currently unknown. The data are from a study of T cell clones after liver transplantation. Study summary: Patients counted as tolerant after at least one year off all immunosuppression, enzymes not exceeding twice normal.

Study conclusions and caveats: In a couple of subjects, few donor cells limited the measurable donor-reactive repertoire.

The CDR3 is 13 residues long. V gave up 1 base and J gave up 3 bases, with 1 base separating them. CDR1 is MNHEY, CDR2 SMNVEV, per germline (reference sequence). Measured with immunoSEQ multiplex PCR; TCRdb has only the in-frame clones, and not every one. This sample has 25,000 to 35,000 clones, with around 94% found just once. This clonotype originated in a human patient who received a liver transplant. Some T cells here may be from the graft donor. The V call is TRBV27, the J call TRBJ2-6; no clear D. The starting material was CD8+ T cells from blood, obtained 12 months after liver transplant. DNA for the CDR3: TGTGCCAGCAGTTTATTTGGGGCCAACGTCCTGACTTTC. It is translated as CASSLFGANVLTF.